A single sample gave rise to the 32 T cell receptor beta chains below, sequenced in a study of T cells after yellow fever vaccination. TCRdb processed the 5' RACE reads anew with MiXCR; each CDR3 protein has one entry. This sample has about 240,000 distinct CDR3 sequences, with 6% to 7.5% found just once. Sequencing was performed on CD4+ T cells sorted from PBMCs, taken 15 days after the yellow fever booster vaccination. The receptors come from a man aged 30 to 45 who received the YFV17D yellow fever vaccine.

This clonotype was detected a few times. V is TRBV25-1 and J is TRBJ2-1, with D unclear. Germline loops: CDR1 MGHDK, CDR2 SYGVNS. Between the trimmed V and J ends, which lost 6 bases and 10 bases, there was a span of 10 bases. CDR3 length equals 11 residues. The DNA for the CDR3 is TGTGCCAGCAGCGTTCATGGAGAGCAGTTCTTC. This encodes CASSVHGEQFF. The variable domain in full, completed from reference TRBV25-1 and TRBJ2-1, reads EADIYQTPRYLVIGTGKKITLECSQTMGHDKMYWYQQDPGMELHLIHYSYGVNSTEKGDLSSESTVSRIRTEHFPLTLESARPSHTSQYLCASSVHGEQFFGPGTRLTVL.

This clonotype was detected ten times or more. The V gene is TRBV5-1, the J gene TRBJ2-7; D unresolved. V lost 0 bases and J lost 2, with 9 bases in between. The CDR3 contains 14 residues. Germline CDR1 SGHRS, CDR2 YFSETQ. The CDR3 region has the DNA TGCGCCAGCAGCTTGGAGGGCCCAGCCTACGAGCAGTACTTC. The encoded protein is CASSLEGPAYEQYF.

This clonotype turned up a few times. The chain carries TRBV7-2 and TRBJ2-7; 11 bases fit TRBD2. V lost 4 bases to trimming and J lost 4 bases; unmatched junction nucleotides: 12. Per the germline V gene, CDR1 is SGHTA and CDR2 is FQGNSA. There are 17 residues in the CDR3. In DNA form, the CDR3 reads TGTGCCAGCAGCTCCGGACAACTAGCGGGAGACCGATACGAGCAGTACTTC. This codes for CASSSGQLAGDRYEQYF.

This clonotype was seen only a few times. The CDR3 is CSASEDSRGQPQHF. For the CDR3, the DNA is TGCAGTGCTAGCGAGGACAGTCGGGGTCAGCCCCAGCATTTT. This chain joins TRBV20-1 and TRBJ1-5; a possible D gene is TRBD1 (6 bases). This CDR3 has 14 residues. The germline V and J ends were trimmed by 3 bases and 6 bases, with 15 bases remaining between them. The germline CDR1 and CDR2 sequences are DFQATT and SNEGSKA (reference sequence).

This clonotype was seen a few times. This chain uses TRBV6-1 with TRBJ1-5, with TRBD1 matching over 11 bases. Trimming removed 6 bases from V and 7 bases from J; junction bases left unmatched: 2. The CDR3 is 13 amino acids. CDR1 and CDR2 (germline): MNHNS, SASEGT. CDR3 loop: CASRGTGGQPQHF. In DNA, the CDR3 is TGTGCCAGCAGAGGGACAGGGGGACAGCCCCAGCATTTT.

The CDR3 nucleotides read TGTGCCAGCAGCTTAGGGACGGTAGAGCAGTACTTC. As protein: CASSLGTVEQYF. This chain joins TRBV7-2 and TRBJ2-7; D unresolved. This CDR3 is 12 amino acids long. CDR1 SGHTA and CDR2 FQGNSA come from the germline V gene. Trimming took off 1 base at V and 7 bases at J, with 8 bases between the two ends.

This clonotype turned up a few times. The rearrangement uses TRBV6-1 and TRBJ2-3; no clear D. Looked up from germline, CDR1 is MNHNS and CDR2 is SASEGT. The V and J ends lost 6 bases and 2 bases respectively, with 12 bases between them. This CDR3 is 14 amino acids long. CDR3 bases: TGTGCCAGCAGATCCCGGGCCCACACAGATACGCAGTATTTT. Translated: CASRSRAHTDTQYF.

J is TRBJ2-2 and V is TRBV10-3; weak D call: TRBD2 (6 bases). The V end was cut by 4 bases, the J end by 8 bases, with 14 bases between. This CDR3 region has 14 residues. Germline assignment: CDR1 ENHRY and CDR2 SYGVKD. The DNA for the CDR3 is TGTGCCATCAGTGCCAGGGACGGGGGAGGGGAGCTGTTTTTT. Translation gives CAISARDGGGELFF.

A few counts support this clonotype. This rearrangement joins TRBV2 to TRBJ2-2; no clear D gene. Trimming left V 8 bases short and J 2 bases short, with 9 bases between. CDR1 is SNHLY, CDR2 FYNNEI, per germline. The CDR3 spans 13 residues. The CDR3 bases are TGTGCCAGCCTGTTGGGAAACACCGGGGAGCTGTTTTTT. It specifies CASLLGNTGELFF.

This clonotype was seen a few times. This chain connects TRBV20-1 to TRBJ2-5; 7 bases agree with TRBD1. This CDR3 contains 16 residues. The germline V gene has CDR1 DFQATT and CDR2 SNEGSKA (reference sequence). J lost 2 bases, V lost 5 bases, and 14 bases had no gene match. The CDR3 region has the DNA TGCAGTGCTGATGACTCAGGGGGAGTGGAGCAAGAGACCCAGTACTTC. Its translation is CSADDSGGVEQETQYF.

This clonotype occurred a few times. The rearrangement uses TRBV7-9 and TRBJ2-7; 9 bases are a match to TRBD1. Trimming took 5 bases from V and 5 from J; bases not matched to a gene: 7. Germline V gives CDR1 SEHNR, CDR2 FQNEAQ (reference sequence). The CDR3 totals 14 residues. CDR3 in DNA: TGTGCCAGCAGCCCGGACAGGGGCAGGGACGAGCAGTACTTC. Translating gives CASSPDRGRDEQYF.

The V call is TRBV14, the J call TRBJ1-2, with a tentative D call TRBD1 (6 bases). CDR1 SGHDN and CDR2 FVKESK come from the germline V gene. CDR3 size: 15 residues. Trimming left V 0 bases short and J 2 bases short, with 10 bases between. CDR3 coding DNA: TGTGCCAGCAGCCAAGATTCAGGGGTGAACTATGGCTACACCTTC. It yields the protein CASSQDSGVNYGYTF.

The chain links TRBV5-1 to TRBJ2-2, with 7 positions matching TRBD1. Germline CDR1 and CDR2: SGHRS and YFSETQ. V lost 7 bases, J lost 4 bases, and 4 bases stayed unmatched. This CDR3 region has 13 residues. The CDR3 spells CASRDSITGELFF. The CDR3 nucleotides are TGCGCCAGCCGGGACAGTATCACCGGGGAGCTGTTTTTT. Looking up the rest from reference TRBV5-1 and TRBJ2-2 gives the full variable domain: KAGVTQTPRYLIKTRGQQVTLSCSPISGHRSVSWYQQTPGQGLQFLFEYFSETQRNKGNFPGRFSGRQFSNSRSEMNVSTLELGDSALYLCASRDSITGELFFGEGSRLTVL.

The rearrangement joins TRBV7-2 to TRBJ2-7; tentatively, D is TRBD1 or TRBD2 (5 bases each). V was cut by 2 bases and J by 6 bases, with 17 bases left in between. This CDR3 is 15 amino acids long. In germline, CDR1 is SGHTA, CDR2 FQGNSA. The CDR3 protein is CASSLQGPGSGEQYF. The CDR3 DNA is TGTGCCAGCAGCTTACAGGGACCTGGCTCTGGCGAGCAGTACTTC.

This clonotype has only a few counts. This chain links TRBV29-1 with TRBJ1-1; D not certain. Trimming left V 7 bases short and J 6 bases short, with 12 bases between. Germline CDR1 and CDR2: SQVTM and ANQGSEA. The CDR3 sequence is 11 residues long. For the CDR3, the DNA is TGCAGCGCCGGTACTCTTCCTGAAGCTTTCTTT. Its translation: CSAGTLPEAFF.

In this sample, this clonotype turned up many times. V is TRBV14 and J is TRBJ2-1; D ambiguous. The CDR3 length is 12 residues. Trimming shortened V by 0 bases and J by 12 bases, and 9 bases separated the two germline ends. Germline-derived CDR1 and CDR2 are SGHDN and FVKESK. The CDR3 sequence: CASSQDHNGQFF. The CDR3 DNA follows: TGTGCCAGCAGCCAAGACCACAACGGGCAGTTCTTC.

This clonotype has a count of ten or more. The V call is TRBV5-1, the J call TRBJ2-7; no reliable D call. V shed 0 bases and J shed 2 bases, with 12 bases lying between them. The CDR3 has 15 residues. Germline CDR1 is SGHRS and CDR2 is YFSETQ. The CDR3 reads CASSLAGGLTYEQYF. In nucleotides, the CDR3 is TGCGCCAGCAGCTTGGCCGGTGGTTTAACCTACGAGCAGTACTTC.

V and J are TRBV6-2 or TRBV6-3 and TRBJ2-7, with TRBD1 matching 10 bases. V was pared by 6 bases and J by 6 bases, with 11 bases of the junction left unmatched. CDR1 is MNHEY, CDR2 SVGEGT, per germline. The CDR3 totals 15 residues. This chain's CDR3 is CASSSGQGIGSEQYF. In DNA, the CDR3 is TGTGCCAGCAGCTCGGGACAGGGGATCGGTAGCGAGCAGTACTTC.

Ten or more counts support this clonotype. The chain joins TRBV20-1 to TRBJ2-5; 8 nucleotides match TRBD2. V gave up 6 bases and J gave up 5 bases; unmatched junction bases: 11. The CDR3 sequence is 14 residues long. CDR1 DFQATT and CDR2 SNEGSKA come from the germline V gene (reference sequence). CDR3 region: CSARTSPGGETQYF. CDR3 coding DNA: TGCAGTGCAAGAACTAGTCCGGGGGGGGAGACCCAGTACTTC.

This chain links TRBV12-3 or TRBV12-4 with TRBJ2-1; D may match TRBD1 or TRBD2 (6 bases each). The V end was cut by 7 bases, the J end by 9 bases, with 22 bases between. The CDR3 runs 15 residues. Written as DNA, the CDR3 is TGTGCCAGCACCCCTGAGGGGGGACTGGGGGGTGAGCAGTTCTTC. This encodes CASTPEGGLGGEQFF.

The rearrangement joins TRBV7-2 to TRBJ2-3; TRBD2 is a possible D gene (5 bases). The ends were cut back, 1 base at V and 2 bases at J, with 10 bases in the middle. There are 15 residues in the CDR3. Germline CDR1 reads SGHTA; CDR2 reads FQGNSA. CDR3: CASSLVAGFTDTQYF. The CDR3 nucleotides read TGTGCCAGCAGCTTAGTTGCGGGTTTCACAGATACGCAGTATTTT. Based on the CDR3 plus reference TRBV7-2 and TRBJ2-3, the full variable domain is GAGVSQSPSNKVTEKGKDVELRCDPISGHTALYWYRQSLGQGLEFLIYFQGNSAPDKSGLPSDRFSAERTGGSVSTLTIQRTQQEDSAVYLCASSLVAGFTDTQYFGPGTRLTVL.

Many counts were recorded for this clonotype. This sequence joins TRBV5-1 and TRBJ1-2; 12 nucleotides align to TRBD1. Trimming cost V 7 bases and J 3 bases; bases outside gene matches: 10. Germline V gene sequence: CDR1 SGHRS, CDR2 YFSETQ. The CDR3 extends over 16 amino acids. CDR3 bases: TGCGCCAGCCGGCCGGGACAGGGGGCCTCTGACTATGGCTACACCTTC. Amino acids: CASRPGQGASDYGYTF.

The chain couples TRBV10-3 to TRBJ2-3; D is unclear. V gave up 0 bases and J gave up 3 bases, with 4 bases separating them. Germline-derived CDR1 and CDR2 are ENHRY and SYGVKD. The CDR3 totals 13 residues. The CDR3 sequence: CAISESGTDTQYF. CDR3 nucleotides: TGTGCCATCAGTGAGTCAGGGACAGATACGCAGTATTTT.

DNA for the CDR3: TGTGCCAGCAGCCAAGAGGGCAGGGAAGACACTGAAGCTTTCTTT. The encoded protein is CASSQEGREDTEAFF. The chain recombines TRBV3-1 with TRBJ1-1; tentatively, D is TRBD1 (5 bases). The CDR3 runs to 15 residues. V was trimmed by 0 bases and J by 3 bases, leaving 11 bases between them. The germline CDR1 and CDR2 sequences are LGHDT and YNNKEL (reference sequence).

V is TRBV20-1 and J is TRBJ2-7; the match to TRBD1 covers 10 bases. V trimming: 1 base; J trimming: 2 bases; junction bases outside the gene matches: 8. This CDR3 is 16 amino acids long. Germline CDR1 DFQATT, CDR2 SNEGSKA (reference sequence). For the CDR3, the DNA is TGCAGTGCTAGAGCCCTGGGACAGGGGATTACCTACGAGCAGTACTTC. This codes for CSARALGQGITYEQYF.

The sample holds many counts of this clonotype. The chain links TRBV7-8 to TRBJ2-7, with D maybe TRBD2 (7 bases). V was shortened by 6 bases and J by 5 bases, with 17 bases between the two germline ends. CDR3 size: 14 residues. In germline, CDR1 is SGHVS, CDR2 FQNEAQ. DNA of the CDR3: TGTGCCAGCAGTTACGCGGGGGCGTTCCACGAGCAGTACTTC. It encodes CASSYAGAFHEQYF. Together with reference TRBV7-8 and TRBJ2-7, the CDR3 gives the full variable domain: GAGVSQSPRYKVAKRGQDVALRCDPISGHVSLFWYQQALGQGPEFLTYFQNEAQLDKSGLPSDRFFAERPEGSVSTLKIQRTQQEDSAVYLCASSYAGAFHEQYFGPGTRLTVT.

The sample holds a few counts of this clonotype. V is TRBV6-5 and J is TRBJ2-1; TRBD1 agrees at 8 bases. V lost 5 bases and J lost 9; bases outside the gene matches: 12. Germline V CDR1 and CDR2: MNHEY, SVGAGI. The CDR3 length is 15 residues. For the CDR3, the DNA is TGTGCCAGCAGTAACAGGGGACAGGCCCATTTTGAGCAGTTCTTC. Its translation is CASSNRGQAHFEQFF.

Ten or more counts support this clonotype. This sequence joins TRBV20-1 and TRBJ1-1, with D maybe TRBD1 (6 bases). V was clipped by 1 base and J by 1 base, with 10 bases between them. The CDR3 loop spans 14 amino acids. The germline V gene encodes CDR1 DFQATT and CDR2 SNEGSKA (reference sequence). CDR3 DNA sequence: TGCAGTGCTAGAGCAGGGGCCCCGAACACTGAAGCTTTCTTT. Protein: CSARAGAPNTEAFF.

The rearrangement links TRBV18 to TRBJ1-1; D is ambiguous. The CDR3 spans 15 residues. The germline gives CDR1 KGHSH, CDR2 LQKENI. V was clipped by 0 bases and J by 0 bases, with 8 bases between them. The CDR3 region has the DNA TGTGCCAGCTCACCACCAACCCGCATGAACACTGAAGCTTTCTTT. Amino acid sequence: CASSPPTRMNTEAFF.

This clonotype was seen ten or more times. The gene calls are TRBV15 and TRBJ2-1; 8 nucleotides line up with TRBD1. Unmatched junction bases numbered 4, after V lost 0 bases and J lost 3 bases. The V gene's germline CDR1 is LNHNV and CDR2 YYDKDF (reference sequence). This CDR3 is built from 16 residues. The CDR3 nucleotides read TGTGCCACCAGCAGAGATCGGGGACAGGTCTACAATGAGCAGTTCTTC. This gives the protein CATSRDRGQVYNEQFF. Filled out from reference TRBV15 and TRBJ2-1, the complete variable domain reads DAMVIQNPRYQVTQFGKPVTLSCSQTLNHNVMYWYQQKSSQAPKLLFHYYDKDFNNEADTPDNFQSRRPNTSFCFLDIRSPGLGDTAMYLCATSRDRGQVYNEQFFGPGTRLTVL.

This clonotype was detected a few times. The DNA of the CDR3 is TGTGCCAGCAGCTTAGTTGGCACTAGCAATCAGCCCCAGCATTTT. It specifies CASSLVGTSNQPQHF. This chain joins TRBV7-2 and TRBJ1-5; D unresolved. V lost 1 base to trimming and J lost 0 bases, with 7 bases between them. Germline CDR1 SGHTA, CDR2 FQGNSA. The CDR3 length is 15 residues.

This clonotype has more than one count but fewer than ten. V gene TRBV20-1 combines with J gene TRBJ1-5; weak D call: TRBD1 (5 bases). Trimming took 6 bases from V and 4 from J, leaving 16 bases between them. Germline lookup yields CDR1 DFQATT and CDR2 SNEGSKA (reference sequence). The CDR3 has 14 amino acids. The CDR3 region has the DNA TGCAGTGCGCGGGCGGGGACCGCAAATCAGCCCCAGCATTTT. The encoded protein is CSARAGTANQPQHF.